Below are 4 T cell receptor beta chains sequenced from a single sample in a study of cytomegalovirus exposure and HLA in healthy donors. Researchers ran the PCR with 60 Vbeta and 13 Jbeta primers. Using immunoSEQ multiplex PCR, the repertoire was profiled, and TCRdb retains in-frame clones only, with some absent. This sample yields about 55,000 clones, of which 65% to 80% are seen a single time; about 32% belongs to the top ten. Material: PBMCs. These receptors came from a man between 35 and 55 years old in good health and CMV-seropositive.

This clone was observed a handful of times. The chain employs TRBV6-1 and TRBJ1-4, with TRBD1 matching over 9 bases. The CDR3 length is 13 residues. Germline V CDR1 and CDR2: MNHNS, SASEGT. Germline trimming cut 8 bases from V and 8 bases from J; bases unmatched to any gene: 6. The CDR3 DNA reads as TGTGCCAGCCTGACAGGGGGACCCGAAAAACTGTTTTTT. As protein: CASLTGGPEKLFF.

V gene TRBV6-5 combines with J gene TRBJ1-1; the D is unclear. CDR1 MNHEY and CDR2 SVGAGI come from the germline V gene. The CDR3 sequence is 15 residues long. V was shortened by 7 bases and J by 3 bases, with 18 bases between the two germline ends. The CDR3 DNA sequence: TGTGCCAGCATCCCAAGGAGGTGGGGTGACACTGAAGCTTTCTTT. This codes for CASIPRRWGDTEAFF.

The sample holds a few counts of this clone. J is TRBJ1-1 and V is TRBV6-6; possible D gene TRBD1, 6 bases. Germline values: CDR1 MNHNY, CDR2 SVGAGI (reference sequence). The V and J ends lost 6 bases and 6 bases respectively, with 20 bases between them. The length of the CDR3 is 15 residues. This CDR3 is CASSPGQYNSAEAFF. The CDR3 DNA reads as TGTGCCAGCAGCCCCGGACAGTATAATTCCGCTGAAGCTTTCTTT.

The chain joins TRBV30 to TRBJ2-7; 11 bases fit TRBD2. The CDR3 is made up of 16 amino acids. CDR1 and CDR2 (germline): GTSNPN, SVGIG (reference sequence). With V trimmed by 2 bases and J by 4 bases, 10 bases remained unmatched. The CDR3 DNA is TGTGCCTGGAGTTCCCCCCGGACTAGCGGGTTATACGAGCAGTACTTC. Protein product: CAWSSPRTSGLYEQYF. Filled out from reference TRBV30 and TRBJ2-7, the complete variable domain reads SQTIHQWPATLVQPVGSPLSLECTVEGTSNPNLYWYRQAAGRGLQLLFYSVGIGQISSEVPQNLSASRPQDRQFILSSKKLLLSDSGFYLCAWSSPRTSGLYEQYFGPGTRLTVT.